The entry that follows covers one TCR beta chain sequence. Its antigen target is currently unknown. Base qualities are not recorded, but no much larger clone differs from it by a single base. Libraries were prepared through the immunoSEQ multiplex PCR assay. For the original study's pipeline: A statistical classification framework was developed to diagnose cytomegalovirus status using the catalog of TCR beta chain sequences. The source is immuneACCESS, and TCRdb retained only in-frame sequences with V and J called. Part of the clones is not carried over; for the studies checked, unresolved V genes explain less than half of this, and the remainder is unexplained. That table supplies the V and J calls and clone size; D and trimming were determined from the DNA. The sample table holds about 220,000 clones, of which 90% to 95% were seen once. 0.85% to 1.2% of the sample belongs to the ten largest clones.

This sample was taken from a study of cytomegalovirus exposure and HLA in healthy donors (dated by TCRdb to about 2017). A note on the overall study: A later analysis indicated that the roughly 120 validation repertoires were generated on the platform also employed for the 670 or so repertoires of the first cohort. The study aimed to test whether signatures of past pathogen exposure could be identified by cataloging public T cell receptors. In addition to the first cohort of roughly 670 subjects, a separate validation cohort of 120 different subjects was used. The study combined high-throughput TCR immunosequencing, statistical association of individual TCRs with disease status, and machine learning to predict cytomegalovirus infection status. What the work shows at the level of the full study, not this receptor alone: The classifier was reported to diagnose cytomegalovirus status with high specificity and sensitivity in both the original and validation cohorts. It was suggested by the authors that the approach could potentially be generalized to other disease states and immunological phenotypes. Most TCR sequences were seen in very few donors, while some public TCRs were found in many individuals. In vitro tests confirmed that a few of the cytomegalovirus-associated TCR beta chains recognize cytomegalovirus antigens. In a later analysis, TCRs clustered in the first cohort were found to also tend to co-occur in the roughly 110 validation repertoires, with approximately 93% of cluster scores above 0. All 120 or so repertoires were used to score co-occurrence in the validation cohort in a later analysis, because that analysis had no HLA typing for the cohort. In the study, around 150 TCR beta chains were listed as associated with cytomegalovirus.

The donors belonged to the validation cohort of roughly 120 subjects, which was separate from the roughly 680-subject first cohort. Trimming at the junction amounts to 2 bases on V and 3 bases on J, and the germline ends lie 14 bases apart. CDR1 MNHNS and CDR2 SASEGT were looked up in the germline V gene. Taken from cysteine to phenylalanine, the CDR3 has 15 residues. Only the CDR3 DNA is retained, 45 bases long and in frame from the first base. The sequence came from a woman between 18 and 29 years old in good health and CMV-seronegative. In this chain, TRBV6-1 is recombined with TRBJ2-7; TRBD2 could be the D gene, as 7 bases match. What was sequenced was PBMCs. CDR3 sequence: CASSESGTTYYEQYF. The sequence in DNA is TGTGCCAGCAGTGAAAGCGGGACAACCTACTACGAGCAGTACTTC.